Below are 9 T cell receptor beta chains sequenced from a single sample in a study of identical twins (dated by TCRdb to 2016 to 2017). Library creation used 5' RACE. Sequencing relied on an Illumina HiSeq 2000. TCRdb reran the public reads through fastp at Q25 and MiXCR, keeping productive beta chains. For every CDR3 protein sequence, its rows merge into one entry that carries the most common genes and DNA. The sample table records 690,000 or so distinct CDR3 sequences; 8.6% of these occur just once. Roughly 0.97% of the sample rests with the top ten. The sample was also linked to a second study, of yellow fever vaccine responses in identical twins.

The sample was PBMCs. These receptors were taken from a woman aged 18-35 years in good health.

This clonotype was found a few times. This sequence joins TRBV6-2 or TRBV6-3 and TRBJ2-7, with TRBD2 as a possible D gene (5 bases). V was pared by 6 bases and J by 11 bases, with 14 bases between. This CDR3 has 11 residues. CDR1 is MNHEY, CDR2 SVGEGT, per germline. As DNA, the CDR3 is TGTGCCAGCAGCTACGGGGTCCCAAAGTACTTC. Its translation is CASSYGVPKYF.

The chain has TRBV11-2 and TRBJ2-1, with 7 bases identical to TRBD2. Losses at the gene ends were 1 base for V and 6 bases for J; bases not matched to a gene: 6. The CDR3 sequence is 15 residues long. Germline-derived CDR1 and CDR2 are SGHAT and FQNNGV. Here the CDR3 reads CASSLVAGDSNEQFF. The CDR3 bases are TGTGCCAGCAGCTTAGTGGCGGGGGATAGCAATGAGCAGTTCTTC.

This clonotype was seen more than once but under ten times. V gene TRBV9 combines with J gene TRBJ2-2, with 9 bases fitting TRBD1. Germline V CDR1 and CDR2: SGDLS, YYNGEE. After removal of 0 bases from V and 4 bases from J, the junction contained 7 bases not matched to a gene. The CDR3 length is 17 residues. The CDR3 loop is CASSVGGGQGGTGELFF. CDR3 DNA: TGTGCCAGCAGCGTAGGGGGGGGACAGGGAGGCACCGGGGAGCTGTTTTTT.

The sample holds a few counts of this clonotype. This sequence joins TRBV7-2 and TRBJ2-7, with 11 bases lining up with TRBD2. The CDR3 length is 14 residues. The V gene end was trimmed by 5 bases and the J gene end by 6 bases; junction bases not matched to a gene: 6. CDR1 is SGHTA and CDR2 is FQGNSA in the germline V gene. CDR3 coding DNA: TGTGCCAGCAGCCGTAGCGGGGGGGCCTTCGAGCAGTACTTC. Translation: CASSRSGGAFEQYF.

V usage is TRBV4-2 and J usage is TRBJ2-1; 7 bases fit TRBD2. This CDR3 is built from 17 residues. Looked up from germline, CDR1 is LGHNA and CDR2 is YNFKEQ. The ends lost 3 bases at V and 1 base at J; junction bases unmatched: 9. The CDR3: CASSQASLAASYNEQFF. The CDR3 nucleotides are TGTGCCAGCAGCCAGGCCTCCCTAGCGGCTTCCTACAATGAGCAGTTCTTC.

This clonotype has only a few counts. J is TRBJ2-7 and V is TRBV6-6; no definite D call. Germline CDR1 is MNHNY and CDR2 is SVGAGI (reference sequence). V was shortened by 2 bases and J by 5 bases, with 7 bases between the two germline ends. The CDR3 sequence is 12 residues long. In nucleotides, the CDR3 is TGTGCCAGCAGTTACATAGTCGACGAGCAGTACTTC. Translating it yields CASSYIVDEQYF.

The chain uses TRBV15 and TRBJ2-5; possible D gene TRBD1, 6 bases. V was trimmed by 0 bases and J by 5 bases, leaving 19 bases between them. The CDR3 is 17 residues long. The germline V gene encodes CDR1 LNHNV and CDR2 YYDKDF (reference sequence). The DNA for the CDR3 is TGTGCCACCAGCAGAGAGTTGGCAGGGGTTGGACGGGAGACCCAGTACTTC. Its protein is CATSRELAGVGRETQYF.

This clonotype was picked up many times. This sequence joins TRBV27 and TRBJ2-3; a possible D gene is TRBD1 (6 bases). Germline lookup yields CDR1 MNHEY and CDR2 SMNVEV (reference sequence). The CDR3 length is 12 residues. Between the trimmed V and J ends, which lost 8 bases and 2 bases, there was a span of 8 bases. The DNA for the CDR3 is TGTGCCAGCTCAGGGGTCACAGATACGCAGTATTTT. Translation: CASSGVTDTQYF.

Only a few counts were recorded for this clonotype. The V and J genes are TRBV7-2 and TRBJ2-6; a weak D match, TRBD1 (5 bases). Between the trimmed V and J ends, which lost 5 bases and 0 bases, there was a span of 11 bases. CDR3 length: 16 residues. The V gene's germline CDR1 is SGHTA and CDR2 FQGNSA. This CDR3 reads CASSPQALSGANVLTF. The CDR3 region has the DNA TGTGCCAGCAGCCCACAGGCCCTCTCTGGGGCCAACGTCCTGACTTTC.